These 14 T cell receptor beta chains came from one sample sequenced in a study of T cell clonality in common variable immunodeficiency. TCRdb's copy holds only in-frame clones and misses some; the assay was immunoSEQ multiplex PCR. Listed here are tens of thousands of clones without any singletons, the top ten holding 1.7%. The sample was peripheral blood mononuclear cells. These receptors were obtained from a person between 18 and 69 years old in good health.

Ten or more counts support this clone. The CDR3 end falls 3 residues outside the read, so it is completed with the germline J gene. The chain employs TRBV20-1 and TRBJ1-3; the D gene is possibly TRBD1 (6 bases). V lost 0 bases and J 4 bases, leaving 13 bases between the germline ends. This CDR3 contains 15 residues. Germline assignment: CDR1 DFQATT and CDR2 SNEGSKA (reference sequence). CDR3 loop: CSARDGGRVGNTIYF. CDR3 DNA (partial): TGCAGTGCTAGAGACGGGGGGCGAGTCGGAAACACC.

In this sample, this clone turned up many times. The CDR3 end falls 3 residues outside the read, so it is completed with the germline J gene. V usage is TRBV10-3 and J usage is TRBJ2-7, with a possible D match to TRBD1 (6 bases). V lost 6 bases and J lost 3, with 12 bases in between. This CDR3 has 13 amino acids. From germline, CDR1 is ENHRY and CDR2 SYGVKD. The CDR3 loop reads CAISRDTLYEQYF. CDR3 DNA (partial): TGTGCCATCAGCAGGGACACCCTCTACGAG.

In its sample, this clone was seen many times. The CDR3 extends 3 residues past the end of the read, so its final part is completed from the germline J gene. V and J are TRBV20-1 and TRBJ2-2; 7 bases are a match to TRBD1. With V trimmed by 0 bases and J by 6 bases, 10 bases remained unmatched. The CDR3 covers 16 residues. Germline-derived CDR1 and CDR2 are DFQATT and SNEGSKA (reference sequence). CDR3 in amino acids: CSARDGKGAGAGELFF. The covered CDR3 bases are TGCAGTGCTAGAGATGGGAAGGGGGCAGGGGCCGGGGAG.

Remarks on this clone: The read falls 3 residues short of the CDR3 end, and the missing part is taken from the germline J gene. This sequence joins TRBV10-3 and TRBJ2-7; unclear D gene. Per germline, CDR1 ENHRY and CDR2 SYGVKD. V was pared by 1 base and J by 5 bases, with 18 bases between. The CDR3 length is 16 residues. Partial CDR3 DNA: TGTGCCATCAGTGAGTTTCAATACGGTGGTTCCAACGAG. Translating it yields CAISEFQYGGSNE. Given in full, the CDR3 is CAISEFQYGGSNEQYF.

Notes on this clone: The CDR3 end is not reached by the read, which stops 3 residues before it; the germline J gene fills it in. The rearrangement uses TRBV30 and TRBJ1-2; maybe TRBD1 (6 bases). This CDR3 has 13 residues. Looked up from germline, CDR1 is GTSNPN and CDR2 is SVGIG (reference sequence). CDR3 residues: CAYSQGASYDYTF. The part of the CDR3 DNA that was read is TGTGCCTATTCACAGGGAGCAAGCTACGAC.

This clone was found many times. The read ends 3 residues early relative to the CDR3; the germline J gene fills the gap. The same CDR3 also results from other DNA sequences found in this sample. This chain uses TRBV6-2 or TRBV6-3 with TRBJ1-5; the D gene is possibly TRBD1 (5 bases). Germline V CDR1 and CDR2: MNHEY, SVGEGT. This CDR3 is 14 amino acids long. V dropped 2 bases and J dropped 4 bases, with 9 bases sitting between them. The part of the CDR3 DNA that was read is TGTGCCAGCAGTTACGACAGTTTAAATCAGCCC. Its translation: CASSYDSLNQP. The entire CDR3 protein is CASSYDSLNQPQHF.

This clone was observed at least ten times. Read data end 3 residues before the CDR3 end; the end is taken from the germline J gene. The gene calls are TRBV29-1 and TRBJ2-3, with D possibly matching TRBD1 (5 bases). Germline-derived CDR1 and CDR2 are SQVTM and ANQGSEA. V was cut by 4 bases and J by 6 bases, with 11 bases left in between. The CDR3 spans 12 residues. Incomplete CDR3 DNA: TGCAGCGTTGGACAGCAAAGGGATACG. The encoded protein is CSVGQQRDT. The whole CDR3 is CSVGQQRDTQYF.

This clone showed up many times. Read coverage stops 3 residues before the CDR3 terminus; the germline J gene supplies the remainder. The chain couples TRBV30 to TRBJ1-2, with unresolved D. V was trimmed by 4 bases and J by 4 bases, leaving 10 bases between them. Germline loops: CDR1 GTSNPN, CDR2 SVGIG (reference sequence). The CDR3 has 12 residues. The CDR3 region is CAWTGLIYGYTF. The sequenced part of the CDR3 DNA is TGTGCCTGGACAGGCCTCATCTATGGC.

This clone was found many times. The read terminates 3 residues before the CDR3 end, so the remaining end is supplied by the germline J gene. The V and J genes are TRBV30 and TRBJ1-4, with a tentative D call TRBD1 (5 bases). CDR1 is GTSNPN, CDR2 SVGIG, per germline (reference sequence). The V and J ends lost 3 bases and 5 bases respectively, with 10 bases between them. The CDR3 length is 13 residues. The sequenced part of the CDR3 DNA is TGTGCCTGGAGCCAGGGTAGCAATGAAAAA. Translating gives CAWSQGSNEK. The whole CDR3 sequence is CAWSQGSNEKLFF.

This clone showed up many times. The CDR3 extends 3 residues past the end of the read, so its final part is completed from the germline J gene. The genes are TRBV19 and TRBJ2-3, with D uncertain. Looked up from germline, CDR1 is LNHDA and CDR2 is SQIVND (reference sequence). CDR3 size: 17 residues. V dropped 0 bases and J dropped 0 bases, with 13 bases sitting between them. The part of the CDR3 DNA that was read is TGTGCCAGTAGTATAGATCGTCGGGTCCGTAGCACAGATACG. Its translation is CASSIDRRVRSTDT. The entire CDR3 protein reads CASSIDRRVRSTDTQYF.

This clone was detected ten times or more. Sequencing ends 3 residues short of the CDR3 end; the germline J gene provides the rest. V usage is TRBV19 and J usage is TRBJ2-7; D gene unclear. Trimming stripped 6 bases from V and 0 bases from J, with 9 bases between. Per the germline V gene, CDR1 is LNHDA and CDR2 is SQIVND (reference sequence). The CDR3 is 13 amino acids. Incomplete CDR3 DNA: TGTGCCAGTAGGCAGGAAGGCTCCTACGAG. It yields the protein CASRQEGSYE. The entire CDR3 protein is CASRQEGSYEQYF.

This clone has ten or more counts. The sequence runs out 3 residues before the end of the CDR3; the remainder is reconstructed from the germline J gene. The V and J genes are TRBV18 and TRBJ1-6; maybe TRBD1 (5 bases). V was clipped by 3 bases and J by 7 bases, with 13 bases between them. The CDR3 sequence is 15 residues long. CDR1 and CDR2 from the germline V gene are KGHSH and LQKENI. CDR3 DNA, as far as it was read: TGTGCCAGCTCACCCGGGACTAAGGGGAATTCACCC. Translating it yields CASSPGTKGNSP. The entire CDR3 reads CASSPGTKGNSPLHF.

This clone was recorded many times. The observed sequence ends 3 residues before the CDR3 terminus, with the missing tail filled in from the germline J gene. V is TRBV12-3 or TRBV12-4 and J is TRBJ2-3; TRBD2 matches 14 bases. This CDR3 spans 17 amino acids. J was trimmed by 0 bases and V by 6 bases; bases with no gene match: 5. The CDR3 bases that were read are TGTGCCAGCAGCCGACTAGCGGGGGGGCGAAGCACAGATACG. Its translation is CASSRLAGGRSTDT. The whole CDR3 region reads CASSRLAGGRSTDTQYF.

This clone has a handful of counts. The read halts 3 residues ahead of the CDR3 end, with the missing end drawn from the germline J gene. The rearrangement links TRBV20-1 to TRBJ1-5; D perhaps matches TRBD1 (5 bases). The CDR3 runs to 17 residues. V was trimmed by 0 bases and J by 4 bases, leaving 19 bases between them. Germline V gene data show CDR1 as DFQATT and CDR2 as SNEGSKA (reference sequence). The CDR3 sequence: CSARDSRPGRTNQPQHF. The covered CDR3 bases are TGCAGTGCTAGAGACTCCCGGCCAGGGAGGACAAATCAGCCC.